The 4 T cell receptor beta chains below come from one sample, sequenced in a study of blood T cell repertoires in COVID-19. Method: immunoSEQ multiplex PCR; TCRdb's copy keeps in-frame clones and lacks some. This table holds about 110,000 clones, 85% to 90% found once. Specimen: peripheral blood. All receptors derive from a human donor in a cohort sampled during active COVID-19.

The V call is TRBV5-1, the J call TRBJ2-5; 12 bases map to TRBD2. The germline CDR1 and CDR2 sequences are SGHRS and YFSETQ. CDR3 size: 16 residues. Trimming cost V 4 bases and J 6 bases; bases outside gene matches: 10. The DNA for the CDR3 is TGCGCCAGCAGCACCGCGACTAGCGGGAGATATCAGACCCAGTACTTC. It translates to CASSTATSGRYQTQYF.

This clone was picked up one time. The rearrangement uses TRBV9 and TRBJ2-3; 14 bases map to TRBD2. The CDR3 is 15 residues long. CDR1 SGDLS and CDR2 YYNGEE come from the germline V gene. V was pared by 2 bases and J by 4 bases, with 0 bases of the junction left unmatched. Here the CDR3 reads CASSVGLAGADTQYF. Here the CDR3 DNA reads TGTGCCAGCAGCGTGGGACTAGCGGGGGCAGATACGCAGTATTTT.

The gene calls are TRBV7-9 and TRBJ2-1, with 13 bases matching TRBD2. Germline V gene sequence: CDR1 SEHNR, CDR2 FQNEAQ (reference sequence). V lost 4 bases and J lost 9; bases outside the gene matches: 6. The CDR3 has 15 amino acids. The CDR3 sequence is CASSWTSGGTGEQFF. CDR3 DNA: TGTGCCAGCAGCTGGACTAGCGGGGGTACGGGTGAGCAGTTCTTC.

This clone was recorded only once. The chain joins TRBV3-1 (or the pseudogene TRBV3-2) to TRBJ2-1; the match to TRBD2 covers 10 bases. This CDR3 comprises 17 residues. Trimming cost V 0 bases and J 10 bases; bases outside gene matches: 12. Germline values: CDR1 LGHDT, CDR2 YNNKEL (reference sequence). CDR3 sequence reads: CASSQDLGLAGAREQFF. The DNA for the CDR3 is TGTGCCAGCAGCCAAGATCTTGGCCTAGCGGGAGCTAGGGAGCAGTTCTTC.